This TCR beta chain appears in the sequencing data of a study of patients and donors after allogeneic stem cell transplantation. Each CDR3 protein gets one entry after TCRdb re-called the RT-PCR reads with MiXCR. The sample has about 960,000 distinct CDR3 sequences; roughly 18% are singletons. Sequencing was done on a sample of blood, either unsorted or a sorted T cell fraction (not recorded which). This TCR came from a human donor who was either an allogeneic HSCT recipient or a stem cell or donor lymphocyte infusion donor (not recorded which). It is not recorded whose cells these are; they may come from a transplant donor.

The CDR3 sequence is CASRGPSPFGADGYTF. The CDR3 DNA follows: TGTGCCAGCAGAGGACCGAGTCCCTTCGGGGCCGATGGCTACACCTTC. V usage is TRBV6-1 and J usage is TRBJ1-2; the D gene is possibly TRBD1 (5 bases). With 6 bases removed from V and 6 bases from J, the gap between germline ends came to 23 bases. Germline assignment: CDR1 MNHNS and CDR2 SASEGT. The CDR3 covers 16 residues.